This passage covers 15 T cell receptor beta chains from one sample sequenced in a study of CD8+CD57+ T cells in acquired aplastic anemia. The TCR beta profiling, which covered VDJ combination and CDR3 sequence, was carried out using genomic DNA as the template. Via MiXCR, TCRdb re-called the reads, giving one row per CDR3 protein. The table shows about 150,000 distinct CDR3 sequences, with around two fifths occurring only once. The sequencing sample was made of sorted CD4+, CD8+, or CD8+CD57+ T cells (not recorded which) from PBMCs. The receptor source for this set is a human donor in good health, serving as a control.

This chain uses TRBV5-6 with TRBJ2-5; D gene unclear. V dropped 3 bases and J dropped 3 bases, with 9 bases sitting between them. Germline CDR1 and CDR2: SGHDT and YYEEEE. This CDR3 has 13 residues. CDR3 sequence (DNA): TGTGCCAGCAGCTGGGGATTGGAAGAGACCCAGTACTTC. As protein: CASSWGLEETQYF.

This clonotype was picked up many times. The rearrangement links TRBV20-1 to TRBJ1-1; D unclear. The V end was cut by 6 bases, the J end by 1 base, with 9 bases between. Germline V lookup: CDR1 DFQATT, CDR2 SNEGSKA (reference sequence). The CDR3 totals 12 residues. The CDR3 is CSAWVPNTEAFF. CDR3 nucleotides: TGCAGTGCCTGGGTTCCGAACACTGAAGCTTTCTTT.

As concerns this clonotype: This may come from a read error, since a much larger clone is one base off. V usage is TRBV6-2 or TRBV6-3 and J usage is TRBJ1-1, with D maybe TRBD1 (6 bases). V lost 0 bases and J 3 bases, leaving 20 bases between the germline ends. The CDR3 covers 18 residues. In germline, CDR1 is MNHEY, CDR2 SVGEGT. Written as DNA, the CDR3 is TGTGCCAGCAGTTACTCGGGTTGGTACAGGGACGGGGACACTGAAGCTTTCTTT. Its translation is CASSYSGWYRDGDTEAFF.

The rearrangement uses TRBV13 and TRBJ1-6, with D possibly being TRBD1 (5 bases). The CDR3 length is 14 residues. Per germline, CDR1 PRHDT and CDR2 FYEKMQ (reference sequence). The ends were cut back, 3 bases at V and 6 bases at J, with 9 bases in the middle. CDR3 loop: CASSFQGGNSPLHF. CDR3 coding DNA: TGTGCCAGCAGCTTCCAGGGAGGTAATTCACCCCTCCACTTT.

There are many counts of this clonotype. The rearrangement joins TRBV20-1 to TRBJ2-7; D is ambiguous. Germline values: CDR1 DFQATT, CDR2 SNEGSKA (reference sequence). With 1 base removed from V and 7 bases from J, the gap between germline ends came to 14 bases. This CDR3 region has 13 residues. The CDR3 sequence: CSARAHPLEEQYF. In DNA, the CDR3 is TGCAGTGCTAGAGCCCACCCTTTGGAGGAGCAGTACTTC.

This chain connects TRBV12-3 or TRBV12-4 to TRBJ2-7, with TRBD1 matching over 7 bases. This CDR3 contains 14 residues. Trimming at V came to 5 bases and at J to 1 base, leaving 5 bases not matched to a gene. For the CDR3, the DNA is TGTGCCAGCAGTCCGACAGGGTGGTCCTACGAGCAGTACTTC. Translation: CASSPTGWSYEQYF.

At least ten counts were recorded for this clonotype. The chain joins TRBV6-1 to TRBJ1-4; D not certain. Trimming left V 4 bases short and J 7 bases short, with 13 bases between. The CDR3 contains 14 residues. The germline V gene encodes CDR1 MNHNS and CDR2 SASEGT. CDR3 in DNA: TGTGCCAGCAGTGGATCCTCCCCGGCTGAAAAACTGTTTTTT. This translates into CASSGSSPAEKLFF.

At least ten counts were recorded for this clonotype. The chain links TRBV19 to TRBJ2-3; D call uncertain. The CDR3 runs 14 residues. V lost 7 bases, J lost 3 bases, and 14 bases lay in between. Looked up from germline, CDR1 is LNHDA and CDR2 is SQIVND (reference sequence). As DNA, the CDR3 is TGTGCCAGTAACCCCCTTTTGGGTACAGATACGCAGTATTTT. This codes for CASNPLLGTDTQYF.

The V gene is TRBV20-1, the J gene TRBJ1-1; D call uncertain. The CDR3 has 11 amino acids. Germline CDR1 is DFQATT and CDR2 is SNEGSKA (reference sequence). The V end was cut by 2 bases, the J end by 8 bases, with 9 bases between. The CDR3 DNA sequence: TGCAGTGCTAGATTCGGGCTGGAAGCTTTCTTT. Its protein product is CSARFGLEAFF.

The sample holds many counts of this clonotype. J is TRBJ2-1 and V is TRBV10-3; tentatively, D is TRBD1 (6 bases). This CDR3 contains 18 residues. Per the germline V gene, CDR1 is ENHRY and CDR2 is SYGVKD. Trimming pared 3 bases from V and 8 bases from J, leaving 26 bases between. For the CDR3, the DNA is TGTGCCATCAGTGATTTTTATGGGACACCAAACTTAACCGATGAGCAGTTCTTC. Translation: CAISDFYGTPNLTDEQFF.

This clonotype was counted many times. The chain has TRBV6-1 and TRBJ1-6, with 9 bases aligning to TRBD1. The germline V gene has CDR1 MNHNS and CDR2 SASEGT. The CDR3 totals 15 residues. Unmatched junction bases numbered 9, after V lost 5 bases and J lost 10 bases. This chain's CDR3 is CASSLGQGFNSPLHF. The CDR3 DNA reads TGTGCCAGCAGTCTCGGACAGGGGTTTAACTCACCCCTCCACTTT.

This clonotype occurred many times. J is TRBJ2-5 and V is TRBV24-1; a possible D gene is TRBD1 (6 bases). Trimming left V 10 bases short and J 3 bases short, with 14 bases between. Germline V lookup: CDR1 KGHDR, CDR2 SFDVKD. This CDR3 is 13 amino acids long. CDR3 region: CATQDRGKETQYF. DNA for the CDR3: TGTGCCACACAGGACAGAGGCAAAGAGACCCAGTACTTC.

This clonotype has ten or more counts. J is TRBJ1-1 and V is TRBV6-1; D gene uncertain. Germline CDR1 reads MNHNS; CDR2 reads SASEGT. The CDR3 has 13 amino acids. Deletions cut 6 bases from V and 3 bases from J, with 11 bases between. CDR3 coding DNA: TGTGCCAGCAGACAGTTCCTAGACACTGAAGCTTTCTTT. Protein sequence: CASRQFLDTEAFF.

This clonotype occurred once. This CDR3 fails to terminate in the conserved phenylalanine or tryptophan, so it likely reflects a read error. No DNA is shown, since the ends of the CDR3 on it are uncertain; the CDR3 is the one TCRdb lists. The gene calls are TRBV2 and TRBJ1-6. The CDR3 spans 9 amino acids, including both terminal residues. Germline V gives CDR1 SNHLY, CDR2 FYNNEI. The CDR3 is CASSKYQSS.

The chain uses TRBV12-3 or TRBV12-4 and TRBJ2-5, with D tentatively TRBD2 (7 bases). Trimming pared 5 bases from V and 4 bases from J, leaving 14 bases between. CDR3 length equals 14 residues. CDR3 nucleotides: TGTGCCAGCAGTCTTCGGGGGGCTGGAGAGACCCAGTACTTC. This encodes CASSLRGAGETQYF.